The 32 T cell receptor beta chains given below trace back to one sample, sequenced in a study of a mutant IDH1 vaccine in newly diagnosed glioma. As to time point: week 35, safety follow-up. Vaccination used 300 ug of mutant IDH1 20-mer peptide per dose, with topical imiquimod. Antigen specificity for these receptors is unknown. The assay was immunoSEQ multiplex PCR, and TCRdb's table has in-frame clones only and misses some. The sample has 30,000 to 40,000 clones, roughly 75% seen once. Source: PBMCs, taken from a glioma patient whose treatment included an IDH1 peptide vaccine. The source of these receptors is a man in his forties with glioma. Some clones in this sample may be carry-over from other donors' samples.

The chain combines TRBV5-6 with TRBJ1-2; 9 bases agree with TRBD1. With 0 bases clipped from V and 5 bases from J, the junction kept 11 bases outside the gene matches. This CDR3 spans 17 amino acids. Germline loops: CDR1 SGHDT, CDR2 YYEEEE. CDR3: CASSLGTGASTYYGYTF. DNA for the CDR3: TGTGCCAGCAGCTTGGGGACAGGGGCTTCAACATATTATGGCTACACCTTC.

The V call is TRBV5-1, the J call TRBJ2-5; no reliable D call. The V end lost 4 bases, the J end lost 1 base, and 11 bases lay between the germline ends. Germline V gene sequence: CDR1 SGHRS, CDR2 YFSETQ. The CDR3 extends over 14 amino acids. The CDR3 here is CASSPPSSQETQYF. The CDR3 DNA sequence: TGCGCCAGCAGCCCCCCGAGTTCCCAAGAGACCCAGTACTTC. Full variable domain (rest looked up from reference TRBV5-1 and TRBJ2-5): KAGVTQTPRYLIKTRGQQVTLSCSPISGHRSVSWYQQTPGQGLQFLFEYFSETQRNKGNFPGRFSGRQFSNSRSEMNVSTLELGDSALYLCASSPPSSQETQYFGPGTRLLVL.

The CDR3 nucleotides are TGTGCCAGCAGCCCGAGTCTAGGGGGCACCTACTACGAGCAGTACTTC. Amino acids: CASSPSLGGTYYEQYF. The chain couples TRBV7-6 to TRBJ2-7; TRBD1 matches 7 bases. Germline trimming cut 5 bases from V and 3 bases from J; bases unmatched to any gene: 13. The CDR3 length is 16 residues. CDR1 is SGHVS, CDR2 FNYEAQ, per germline.

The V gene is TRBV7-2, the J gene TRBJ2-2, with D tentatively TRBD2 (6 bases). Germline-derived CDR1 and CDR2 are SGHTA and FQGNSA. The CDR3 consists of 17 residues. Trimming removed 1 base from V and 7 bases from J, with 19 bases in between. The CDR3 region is CASSLGFAGRRSGELFF. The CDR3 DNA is TGTGCCAGCAGCTTAGGGTTCGCGGGGAGACGGAGCGGGGAGCTGTTTTTT.

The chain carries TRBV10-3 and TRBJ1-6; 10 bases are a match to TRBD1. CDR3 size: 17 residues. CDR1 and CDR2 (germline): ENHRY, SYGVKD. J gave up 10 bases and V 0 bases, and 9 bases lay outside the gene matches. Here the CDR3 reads CAISESKGQGFWSPLHF. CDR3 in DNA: TGTGCCATCAGTGAGTCAAAGGGACAGGGGTTTTGGTCACCCCTCCACTTT.

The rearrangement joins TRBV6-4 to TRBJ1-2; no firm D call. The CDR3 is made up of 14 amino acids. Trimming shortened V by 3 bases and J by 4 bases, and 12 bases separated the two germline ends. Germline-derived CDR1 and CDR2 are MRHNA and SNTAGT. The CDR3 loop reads CASSEGSFSYGYTF. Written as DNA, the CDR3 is TGTGCCAGCAGTGAGGGTTCCTTTAGCTATGGCTACACCTTC.

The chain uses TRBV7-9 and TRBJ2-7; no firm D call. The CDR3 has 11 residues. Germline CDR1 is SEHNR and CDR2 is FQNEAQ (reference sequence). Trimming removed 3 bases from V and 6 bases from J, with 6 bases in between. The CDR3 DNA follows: TGTGCCAGCAGCTTTTGGGGCGAGCAGTACTTC. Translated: CASSFWGEQYF.

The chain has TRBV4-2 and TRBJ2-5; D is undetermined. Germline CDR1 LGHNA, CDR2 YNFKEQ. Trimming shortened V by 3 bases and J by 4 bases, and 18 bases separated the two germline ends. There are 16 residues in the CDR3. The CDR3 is CASSQEPTTPVETQYF. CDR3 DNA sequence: TGTGCCAGCAGCCAGGAACCAACTACGCCAGTAGAGACCCAGTACTTC.

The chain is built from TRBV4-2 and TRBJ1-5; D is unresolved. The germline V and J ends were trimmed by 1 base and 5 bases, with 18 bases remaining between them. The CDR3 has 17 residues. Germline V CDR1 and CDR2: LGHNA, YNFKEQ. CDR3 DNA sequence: TGTGCCAGCAGCCAAGTTGTCGTAACAGCTCAGGATCAGCCCCAGCATTTT. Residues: CASSQVVVTAQDQPQHF.

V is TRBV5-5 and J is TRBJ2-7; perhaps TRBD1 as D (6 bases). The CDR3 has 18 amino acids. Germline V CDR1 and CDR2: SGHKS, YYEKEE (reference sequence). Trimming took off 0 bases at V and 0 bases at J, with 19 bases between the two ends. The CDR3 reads CASSLAGAPYLNSYEQYF. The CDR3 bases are TGTGCCAGCAGCTTGGCAGGGGCGCCCTACTTGAACTCCTACGAGCAGTACTTC.

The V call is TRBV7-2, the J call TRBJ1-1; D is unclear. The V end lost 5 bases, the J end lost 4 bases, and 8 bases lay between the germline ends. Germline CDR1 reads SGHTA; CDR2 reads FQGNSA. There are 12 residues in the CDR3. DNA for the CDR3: TGTGCCAGCAGCCTCTCGGGCACTGAAGCTTTCTTT. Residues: CASSLSGTEAFF.

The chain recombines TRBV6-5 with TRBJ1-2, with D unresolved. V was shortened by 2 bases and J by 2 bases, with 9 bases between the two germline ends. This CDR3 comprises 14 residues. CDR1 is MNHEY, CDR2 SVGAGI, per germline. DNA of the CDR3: TGTGCCAGCAGTTACGCAGGATTAAACTATGGCTACACCTTC. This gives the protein CASSYAGLNYGYTF.

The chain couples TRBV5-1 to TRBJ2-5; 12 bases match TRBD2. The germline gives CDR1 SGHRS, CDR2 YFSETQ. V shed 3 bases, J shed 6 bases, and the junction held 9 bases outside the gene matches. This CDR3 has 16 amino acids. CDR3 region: CASSSTTSGGLQTQYF. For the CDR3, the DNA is TGCGCCAGCAGCTCTACCACTAGCGGGGGGCTCCAGACCCAGTACTTC. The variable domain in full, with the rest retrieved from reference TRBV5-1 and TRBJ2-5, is KAGVTQTPRYLIKTRGQQVTLSCSPISGHRSVSWYQQTPGQGLQFLFEYFSETQRNKGNFPGRFSGRQFSNSRSEMNVSTLELGDSALYLCASSSTTSGGLQTQYFGPGTRLLVL.

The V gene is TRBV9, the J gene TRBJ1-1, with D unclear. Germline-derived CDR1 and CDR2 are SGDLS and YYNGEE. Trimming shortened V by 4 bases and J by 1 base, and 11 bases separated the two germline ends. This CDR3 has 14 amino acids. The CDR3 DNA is TGTGCCAGCAGCACCCATCCCGGGAACACTGAAGCTTTCTTT. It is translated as CASSTHPGNTEAFF.

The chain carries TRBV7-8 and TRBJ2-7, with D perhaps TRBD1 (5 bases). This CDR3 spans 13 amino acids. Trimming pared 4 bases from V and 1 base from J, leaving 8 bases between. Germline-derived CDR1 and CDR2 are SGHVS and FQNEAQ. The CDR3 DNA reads TGTGCCAGCAGCTCGACAGATTCCTACGAGCAGTACTTC. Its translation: CASSSTDSYEQYF.

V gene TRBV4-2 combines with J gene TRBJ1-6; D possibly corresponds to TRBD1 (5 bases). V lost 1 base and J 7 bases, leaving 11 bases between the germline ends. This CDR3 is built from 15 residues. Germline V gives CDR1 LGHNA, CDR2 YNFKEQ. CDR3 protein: CASSQVAGSNSPLHF. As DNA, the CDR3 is TGTGCCAGCAGCCAAGTGGCAGGGTCGAATTCACCCCTCCACTTT.

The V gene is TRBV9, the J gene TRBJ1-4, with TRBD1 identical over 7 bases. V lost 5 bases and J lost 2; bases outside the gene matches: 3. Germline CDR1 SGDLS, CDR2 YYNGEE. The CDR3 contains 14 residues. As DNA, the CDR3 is TGTGCCAGCAGTGCACAGGGGACTAATGAAAAACTGTTTTTT. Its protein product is CASSAQGTNEKLFF.

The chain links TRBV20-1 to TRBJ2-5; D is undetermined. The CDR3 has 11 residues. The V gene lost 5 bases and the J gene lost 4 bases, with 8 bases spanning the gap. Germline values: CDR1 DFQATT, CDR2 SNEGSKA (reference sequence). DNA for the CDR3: TGCAGTGCTGTGAAAGCAGAGACCCAGTACTTC. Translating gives CSAVKAETQYF.

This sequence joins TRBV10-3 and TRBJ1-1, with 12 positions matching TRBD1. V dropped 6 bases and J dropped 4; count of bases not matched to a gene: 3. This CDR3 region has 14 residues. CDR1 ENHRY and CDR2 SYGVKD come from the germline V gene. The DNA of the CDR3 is TGTGCCATCAGGGGACAGGGGGCTGCCACTGAAGCTTTCTTT. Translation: CAIRGQGAATEAFF.

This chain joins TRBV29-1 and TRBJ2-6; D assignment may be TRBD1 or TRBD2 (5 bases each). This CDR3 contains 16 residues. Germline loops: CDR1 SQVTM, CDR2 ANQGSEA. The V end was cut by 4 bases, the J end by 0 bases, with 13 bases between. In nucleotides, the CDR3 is TGCAGCGTTGGTGGGACCGCCGACTCTGGGGCCAACGTCCTGACTTTC. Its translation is CSVGGTADSGANVLTF. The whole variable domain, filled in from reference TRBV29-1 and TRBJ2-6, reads SAVISQKPSRDICQRGTSLTIQCQVDSQVTMMFWYRQQPGQSLTLIATANQGSEATYESGFVIDKFPISRPNLTFSTLTVSNMSPEDSSIYLCSVGGTADSGANVLTFGAGSRLTVL.

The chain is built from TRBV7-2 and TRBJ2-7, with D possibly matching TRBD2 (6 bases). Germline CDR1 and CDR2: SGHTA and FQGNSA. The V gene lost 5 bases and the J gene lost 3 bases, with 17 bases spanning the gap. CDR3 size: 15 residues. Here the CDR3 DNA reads TGTGCCAGCAGCGCCACGGGGGTGGGAAACTACGAGCAGTACTTC. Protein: CASSATGVGNYEQYF. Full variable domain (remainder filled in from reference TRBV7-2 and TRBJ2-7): GAGVSQSPSNKVTEKGKDVELRCDPISGHTALYWYRQSLGQGLEFLIYFQGNSAPDKSGLPSDRFSAERTGGSVSTLTIQRTQQEDSAVYLCASSATGVGNYEQYFGPGTRLTVT.

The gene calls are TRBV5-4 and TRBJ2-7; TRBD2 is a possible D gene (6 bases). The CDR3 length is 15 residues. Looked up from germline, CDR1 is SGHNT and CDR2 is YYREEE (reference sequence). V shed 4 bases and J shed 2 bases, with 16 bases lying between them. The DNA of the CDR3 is TGTGCCAGCAGCCCTACGAGAGGGGAGGCCTACGAGCAGTACTTC. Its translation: CASSPTRGEAYEQYF.

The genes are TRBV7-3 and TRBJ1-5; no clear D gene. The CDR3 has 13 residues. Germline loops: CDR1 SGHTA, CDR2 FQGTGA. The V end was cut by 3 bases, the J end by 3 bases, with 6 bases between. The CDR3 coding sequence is TGTGCCAGCAGCTTGTACCCCAATCAGCCCCAGCATTTT. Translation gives CASSLYPNQPQHF.

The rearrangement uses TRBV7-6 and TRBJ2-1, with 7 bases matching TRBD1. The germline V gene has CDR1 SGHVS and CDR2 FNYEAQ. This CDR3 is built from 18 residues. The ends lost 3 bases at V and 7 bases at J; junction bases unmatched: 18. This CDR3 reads CASSLYLPHRGFRNEQFF. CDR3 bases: TGTGCCAGCAGCTTGTATTTACCCCACAGGGGATTTAGGAATGAGCAGTTCTTC.

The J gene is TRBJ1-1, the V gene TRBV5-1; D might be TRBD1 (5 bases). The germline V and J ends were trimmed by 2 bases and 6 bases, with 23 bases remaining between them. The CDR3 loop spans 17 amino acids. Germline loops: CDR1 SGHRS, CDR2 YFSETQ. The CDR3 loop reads CASSLGPGLSNLAEAFF. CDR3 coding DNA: TGCGCCAGCAGCTTAGGGCCGGGACTCTCGAACCTGGCTGAAGCTTTCTTT.

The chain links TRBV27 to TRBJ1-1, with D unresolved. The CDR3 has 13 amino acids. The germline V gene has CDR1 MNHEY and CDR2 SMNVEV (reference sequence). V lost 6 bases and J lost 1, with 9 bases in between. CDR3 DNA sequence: TGTGCCAGCAGGCGGGTGGGGAACACTGAAGCTTTCTTT. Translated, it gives CASRRVGNTEAFF.

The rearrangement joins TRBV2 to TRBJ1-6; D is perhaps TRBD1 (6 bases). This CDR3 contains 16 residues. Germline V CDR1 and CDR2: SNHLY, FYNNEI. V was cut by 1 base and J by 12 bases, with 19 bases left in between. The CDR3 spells CASSEGSGAARKPLHF. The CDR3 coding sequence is TGTGCCAGCAGTGAAGGGTCAGGGGCCGCGAGAAAACCCCTCCACTTT.

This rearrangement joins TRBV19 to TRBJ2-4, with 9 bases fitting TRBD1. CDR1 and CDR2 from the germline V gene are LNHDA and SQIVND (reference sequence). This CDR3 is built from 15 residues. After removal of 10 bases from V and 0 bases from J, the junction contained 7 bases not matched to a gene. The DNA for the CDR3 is TGTGCCACCGAGGACAGGGGTCTAGCCAAAAACATTCAGTACTTC. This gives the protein CATEDRGLAKNIQYF.

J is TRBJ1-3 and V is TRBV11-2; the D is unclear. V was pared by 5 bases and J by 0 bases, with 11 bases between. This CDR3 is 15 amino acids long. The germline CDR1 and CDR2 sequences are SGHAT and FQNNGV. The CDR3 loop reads CASSQRSASGNTIYF. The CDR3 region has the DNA TGTGCCAGCAGCCAAAGGTCGGCCTCTGGAAACACCATATATTTT. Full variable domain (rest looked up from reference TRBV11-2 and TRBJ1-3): EAGVAQSPRYKIIEKRQSVAFWCNPISGHATLYWYQQILGQGPKLLIQFQNNGVVDDSQLPKDRFSAERLKGVDSTLKIQPAKLEDSAVYLCASSQRSASGNTIYFGEGSWLTVV.

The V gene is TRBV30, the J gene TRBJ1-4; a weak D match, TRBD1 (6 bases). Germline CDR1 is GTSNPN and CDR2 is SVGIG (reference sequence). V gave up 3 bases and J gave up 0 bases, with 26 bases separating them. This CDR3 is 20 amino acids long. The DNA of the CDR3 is TGTGCCTGGAGGGACACCCCGGGACACTCCTTACCTGCAACTAATGAAAAACTGTTTTTT. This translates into CAWRDTPGHSLPATNEKLFF. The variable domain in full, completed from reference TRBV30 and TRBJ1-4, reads SQTIHQWPATLVQPVGSPLSLECTVEGTSNPNLYWYRQAAGRGLQLLFYSVGIGQISSEVPQNLSASRPQDRQFILSSKKLLLSDSGFYLCAWRDTPGHSLPATNEKLFFGSGTQLSVL.

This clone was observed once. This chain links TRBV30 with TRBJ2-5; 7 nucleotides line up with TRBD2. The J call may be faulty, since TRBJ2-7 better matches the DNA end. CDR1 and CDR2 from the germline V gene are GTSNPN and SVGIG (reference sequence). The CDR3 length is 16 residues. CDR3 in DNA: TGTGCCTGGAGCCCCGTAAAGGGAGGGTGGTACTACGAGCAGTACTTC. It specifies CAWSPVKGGWYYEQYF.

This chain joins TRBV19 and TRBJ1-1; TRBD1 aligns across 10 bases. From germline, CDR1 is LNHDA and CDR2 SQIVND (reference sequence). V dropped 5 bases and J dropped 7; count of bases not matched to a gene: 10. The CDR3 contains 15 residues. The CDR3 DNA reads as TGTGCCAGTAGTCTTTCTGCCGGGACAGGGGATGAAGCTTTCTTT. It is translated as CASSLSAGTGDEAFF.